Below, one T cell receptor beta chain is given with its context. Original methodology: The assay estimated nucleated cells by amplifying reference gene primers. The assay was immunoSEQ multiplex PCR, and TCRdb's table has in-frame clones only and misses some. Clone size and the V and J calls come from that table; the DNA yielded D and trimming. The sample yields 65,000 to 75,000 clones, roughly 84% seen once. The data belong to a study of blood T cell repertoires in COVID-19. Study background: T cells, B-cell-depleted T cells, or PBMCs supplied cDNA or gDNA.

The V gene's germline CDR1 is SNHLY and CDR2 FYNNEI. This CDR3 region has 16 residues. The V gene lost 8 bases and the J gene lost 0 bases, with 18 bases spanning the gap. Sequenced input: peripheral blood. The sequence was collected from a woman in her fifties or sixties with acute or convalescent COVID-19. The V gene is TRBV2, the J gene TRBJ2-3, with D perhaps matching TRBD1 (6 bases). The CDR3 here is CASPAGGTGSTDTQYF. The CDR3 nucleotides are TGTGCCAGCCCAGCTGGGGGAACAGGGAGCACAGATACGCAGTATTTT.